The 5 T cell receptor beta chains presented below share a single source sample, sequenced in a study of monozygotic twins with inflammatory bowel disease. TCRdb re-analyzed the 5' RACE reads; it lists each CDR3 protein once, without DNA. The sample holds fewer than 350,000 distinct CDR3 sequences. The sequenced sample was blood. The receptors were sampled from a human donor with ulcerative colitis or Crohn's disease, or a healthy co-twin of an affected twin (not recorded which).

The J gene is TRBJ1-2, the V gene TRBV4-1; TCRdb picks TRBD1, but there is no DNA to check that call. Germline loops: CDR1 MGHRA, CDR2 YSYEKL. There are 15 residues in the CDR3. CDR3 sequence reads: CASSHYSPAGTGYTF.

The rearrangement uses TRBV25-1 and TRBJ1-1. CDR1 MGHDK and CDR2 SYGVNS come from the germline V gene. The CDR3 is 11 amino acids. The CDR3 loop is CASSGYRGAFF.

This CDR3 is CASSLDTTNEKLFF. The gene calls are TRBV5-1 and TRBJ1-4. Germline CDR1 SGHRS, CDR2 YFSETQ. This CDR3 has 14 amino acids.

The CDR3 is CASSPPRPNTGELFF. The chain uses TRBV5-5 and TRBJ2-2; lacking DNA, the TRBD2 call made by TCRdb goes unchecked. Germline CDR1 reads SGHKS; CDR2 reads YYEKEE (reference sequence). CDR3 size: 15 residues.

The V and J genes are TRBV29-1 and TRBJ2-1; no DNA is available, so the TRBD2 call from TCRdb remains unchecked. Germline V CDR1 and CDR2: SQVTM, ANQGSEA. CDR3 size: 14 residues. CDR3 residues: CSVEGERGDNEQFF.